Sequencing of this TCR beta chain was carried out in a study of T cells in Graves' hyperthyroidism and ophthalmopathy. TCR beta CDR3 region amplification was performed from RNA transcripts. HTBI primers drove first-round RT-PCR of the TCR CDR3. TCRdb analysed the multiplex PCR reads with MiXCR anew, one entry per CDR3 protein. The sample has about 46,000 distinct CDR3 sequences, 45% to 50% seen once. J lost 4 bases, V lost 1 base, and 5 bases had no gene match. The CDR3 is 16 residues long. In germline, CDR1 is DFQATT, CDR2 SNEGSKA (reference sequence). This TCR was sampled from a woman between 45 and 65 years old with Graves' hyperthyroidism. The sample taken for sequencing was peripheral blood or thyroid tissue (not recorded which). The chain couples TRBV20-1 to TRBJ2-5; TRBD2 matches 14 bases. The CDR3 reads CSARGLTSGRGETQYF. The CDR3 DNA sequence: TGCAGTGCTAGAGGTCTGACTAGCGGGAGGGGAGAGACCCAGTACTTC.